The rows below give T cell receptor beta chains drawn from one sample of a study of T-cell memory formation after mild COVID-19. TCRdb reprocessed the 5' RACE reads via MiXCR and lists one record per CDR3 protein. Here the sample spans about 240,000 distinct CDR3 sequences, over 9% being singletons. The sample was PBMCs or a T cell subset sorted from them (not recorded which). All receptors come from a young man who had mild COVID-19 (a few samples of this study predate the infection). Cell type and time point are not known. Each CDR3 is given with its conserved first and last residue. D genes are given only for firm matches. Some rows have no size entry. The others give once, few or many, or a class for an expanded clone.

abundance: few; j_gene: TRBJ2-3; v_gene: TRBV20-1; d_gene: TRBD2; CDR3aa: CSATARSSGRTDTQYF; CDR3nt: TGCAGTGCGACTGCTAGGTCTAGCGGACGCACAGATACGCAGTATTTT
abundance: many; j_gene: TRBJ2-1; v_gene: TRBV4-3; d_gene: -; CDR3aa: CASSQGRAREQFF; CDR3nt: TGCGCCAGCAGCCAAGGGCGGGCACGTGAGCAGTTCTTC
abundance: many; j_gene: TRBJ2-7; v_gene: TRBV6-5; d_gene: -; CDR3aa: CASSYSPGPAEHYEQYF; CDR3nt: TGTGCCAGCAGTTACTCCCCCGGACCGGCTGAACACTACGAGCAGTACTTC
abundance: many; j_gene: TRBJ2-2; v_gene: TRBV5-5; d_gene: TRBD1; CDR3aa: CAGQTGANTGELFF; CDR3nt: TGTGCCGGGCAGACAGGGGCGAACACCGGGGAGCTGTTTTTT
abundance: -; j_gene: TRBJ1-2; v_gene: TRBV6-6; d_gene: -; CDR3aa: CASIAGGFSYGYTF; CDR3nt: TGTGCCAGCATCGCTGGGGGATTTAGCTATGGCTACACCTTC
abundance: -; j_gene: TRBJ2-7; v_gene: TRBV5-4; d_gene: -; CDR3aa: CASSYPGTATYEQYF; CDR3nt: TGTGCCAGCAGCTACCCCGGGACTGCAACTTACGAGCAGTACTTC
abundance: few; j_gene: TRBJ1-1; v_gene: TRBV5-1; d_gene: -; CDR3aa: CASSVLGAPNTEAFF; CDR3nt: TGCGCCAGCAGCGTTTTAGGGGCTCCGAACACTGAAGCTTTCTTT
abundance: -; j_gene: TRBJ1-3; v_gene: TRBV20-1; d_gene: -; CDR3aa: CGGRSFEPGPGNTIYF; CDR3nt: TGCGGGGGCCGCTCATTTGAACCGGGACCAGGAAACACCATATATTTT
abundance: few; j_gene: TRBJ2-1; v_gene: TRBV7-2; d_gene: TRBD2; CDR3aa: CASSLAPTSGVSEQFF; CDR3nt: TGTGCCAGCAGCTTAGCGCCGACTAGCGGGGTTAGTGAGCAGTTCTTC
abundance: few; j_gene: TRBJ2-2; v_gene: TRBV11-2; d_gene: TRBD2; CDR3aa: CASSQGLATGELFF; CDR3nt: TGTGCCAGCAGCCAGGGACTAGCGACCGGGGAGCTGTTTTTT
abundance: -; j_gene: TRBJ1-6; v_gene: TRBV12-3/TRBV12-4; d_gene: -; CDR3aa: CASSPGWIGSPLHF; CDR3nt: TGTGCCAGCAGCCCCGGGTGGATAGGGTCACCCCTCCACTTT
abundance: few; j_gene: TRBJ2-2; v_gene: TRBV12-5; d_gene: TRBD1; CDR3aa: CASGLADRAGELFF; CDR3nt: TGTGCTAGTGGTTTGGCGGACAGGGCCGGGGAGCTGTTTTTT
abundance: few; j_gene: TRBJ1-1; v_gene: TRBV6-2/TRBV6-3; d_gene: TRBD1; CDR3aa: CASSYPRTGWATEAFF; CDR3nt: TGTGCCAGCAGTTACCCACGGACAGGTTGGGCCACTGAAGCTTTCTTT
abundance: few; j_gene: TRBJ2-5; v_gene: TRBV12-3/TRBV12-4; d_gene: -; CDR3aa: CASSFGSGSQETQYF; CDR3nt: TGTGCCAGCAGTTTCGGGTCGGGGAGCCAAGAGACCCAGTACTTC
abundance: few; j_gene: TRBJ2-5; v_gene: TRBV7-2; d_gene: -; CDR3aa: CASSPRAEETQYF; CDR3nt: TGTGCCAGCAGCCCGAGGGCAGAAGAGACCCAGTACTTC
abundance: few; j_gene: TRBJ2-7; v_gene: TRBV4-3; d_gene: -; CDR3aa: CASSSTGKVGEQYF; CDR3nt: TGCGCCAGCAGCTCGACAGGAAAGGTGGGGGAGCAGTACTTC
abundance: -; j_gene: TRBJ1-1; v_gene: TRBV6-2/TRBV6-3; d_gene: TRBD1; CDR3aa: CASRTGGHTEAFF; CDR3nt: TGTGCCAGCAGGACAGGGGGGCACACTGAAGCTTTCTTT
abundance: few; j_gene: TRBJ1-1; v_gene: TRBV20-1; d_gene: -; CDR3aa: CSARVQGMNTEAFF; CDR3nt: TGCAGTGCTAGAGTACAGGGCATGAACACTGAAGCTTTCTTT
abundance: few; j_gene: TRBJ1-4; v_gene: TRBV27; d_gene: TRBD1; CDR3aa: CASRRDSATNEKLFF; CDR3nt: TGTGCCAGCCGGCGGGACAGCGCAACTAATGAAAAACTGTTTTTT
abundance: -; j_gene: TRBJ2-7; v_gene: TRBV10-3; d_gene: TRBD2; CDR3aa: CAIGGAGGGLYEQYF; CDR3nt: TGTGCCATCGGCGGAGCGGGAGGGGGGCTCTACGAGCAGTACTTC
abundance: many; j_gene: TRBJ1-5; v_gene: TRBV4-1; d_gene: -; CDR3aa: CASSQRRVSNQPQHF; CDR3nt: TGCGCCAGCAGCCAACGCAGGGTTAGCAATCAGCCCCAGCATTTT
abundance: -; j_gene: TRBJ1-2; v_gene: TRBV29-1; d_gene: TRBD1; CDR3aa: CSVPPGGPYGYTF; CDR3nt: TGCAGCGTTCCACCAGGGGGACCCTATGGCTACACCTTC
abundance: few; j_gene: TRBJ2-1; v_gene: TRBV24-1; d_gene: -; CDR3aa: CATSASTGDEQFF; CDR3nt: TGTGCCACCAGTGCCTCAACTGGGGATGAGCAGTTCTTC
abundance: few; j_gene: TRBJ2-3; v_gene: TRBV9; d_gene: -; CDR3aa: CASSASTGHRTDTQYF; CDR3nt: TGTGCCAGCAGTGCTTCGACAGGTCACCGCACAGATACGCAGTATTTT
abundance: few; j_gene: TRBJ2-3; v_gene: TRBV7-2; d_gene: TRBD2; CDR3aa: CASSLVAGGLEGTQYF; CDR3nt: TGTGCCAGCAGCTTAGTAGCGGGGGGGCTAGAAGGTACGCAGTATTTT
abundance: few; j_gene: TRBJ1-6; v_gene: TRBV20-1; d_gene: -; CDR3aa: CSAIGQTNSPLHF; CDR3nt: TGCAGTGCTATCGGGCAGACTAATTCACCCCTCCACTTT
abundance: few; j_gene: TRBJ1-3; v_gene: TRBV7-9; d_gene: -; CDR3aa: CASSGGDTIYF; CDR3nt: TGTGCCAGCAGCGGCGGTGACACCATATATTTT
abundance: -; j_gene: TRBJ1-3; v_gene: TRBV6-6; d_gene: -; CDR3aa: CASSSHISGNTIYF; CDR3nt: TGTGCCAGCAGCTCCCATATCTCCGGAAACACCATATATTTT
abundance: few; j_gene: TRBJ1-5; v_gene: TRBV24-1; d_gene: TRBD1; CDR3aa: CATRDRDDQPQHF; CDR3nt: TGTGCCACCAGGGACAGGGACGATCAGCCCCAGCATTTT
abundance: -; j_gene: TRBJ1-3; v_gene: TRBV4-2; d_gene: -; CDR3aa: CASSQAGTGNTIYF; CDR3nt: TGTGCCAGCAGCCAAGCCGGGACTGGAAACACCATATATTTT
abundance: many; j_gene: TRBJ1-4; v_gene: TRBV7-9; d_gene: -; CDR3aa: CASATGEKLFF; CDR3nt: TGTGCCAGCGCCACTGGCGAAAAACTGTTTTTT
abundance: few; j_gene: TRBJ1-2; v_gene: TRBV12-5; d_gene: -; CDR3aa: CASGLRTAYYGYTF; CDR3nt: TGTGCTAGTGGTCTCAGGACAGCCTATTATGGCTACACCTTC
abundance: -; j_gene: TRBJ2-5; v_gene: TRBV6-5; d_gene: -; CDR3aa: CASSNPEGKETQYF; CDR3nt: TGTGCCAGCAGTAACCCCGAGGGGAAAGAGACCCAGTACTTC
abundance: few; j_gene: TRBJ1-1; v_gene: TRBV5-1; d_gene: TRBD1; CDR3aa: CASSLVGQGVGDTEAFF; CDR3nt: TGCGCCAGCAGCTTGGTGGGACAGGGGGTGGGCGACACTGAAGCTTTCTTT
abundance: few; j_gene: TRBJ1-2; v_gene: TRBV9; d_gene: TRBD1; CDR3aa: CASSVTTGGVDGYTF; CDR3nt: TGTGCCAGCAGCGTAACTACAGGGGGCGTTGATGGCTACACCTTC
abundance: -; j_gene: TRBJ2-3; v_gene: TRBV4-1; d_gene: -; CDR3aa: CASTRRGGTDTQYF; CDR3nt: TGCGCCAGCACCCGTCGTGGGGGCACAGATACGCAGTATTTT
abundance: many; j_gene: TRBJ2-3; v_gene: TRBV7-9; d_gene: -; CDR3aa: CASSLPRVTDTQYF; CDR3nt: TGTGCCAGCAGCTTACCGCGGGTAACAGATACGCAGTATTTT
abundance: -; j_gene: TRBJ1-2; v_gene: TRBV4-3; d_gene: -; CDR3aa: CASSQTGSGYGYTF; CDR3nt: TGCGCCAGCAGCCAAACAGGTTCCGGCTATGGCTACACCTTC
abundance: few; j_gene: TRBJ2-5; v_gene: TRBV3-1; d_gene: TRBD2; CDR3aa: CASKTAGAKETQYF; CDR3nt: TGTGCCAGCAAAACAGCGGGGGCCAAAGAGACCCAGTACTTC
abundance: -; j_gene: TRBJ2-2; v_gene: TRBV9; d_gene: TRBD2; CDR3aa: CASMPGGFTGELFF; CDR3nt: TGTGCCAGTATGCCGGGGGGATTCACCGGGGAGCTGTTTTTT